The entry below gives a single T cell receptor beta chain sequence along with its context. This clone was found a few times. The specificity of this receptor is unknown. Base qualities were left out, and no much larger clone turns up one base away. This entry is derived from a study of shared clonotypes between healthy human individuals (dated by TCRdb to the early 2020s). For the wider study: The cohort included a few men and a couple of women between 18 and 49 years of age. For each donor, CD4 naive and CD4 memory were each run on three plates, CD8 naive on two plates, and CD8 memory on one plate. To estimate repertoire size and how much clonotypes are shared between individuals, the study performed deep sequencing of blood TCR repertoires from five healthy adults. Different laboratories and diverse techniques were used to prepare libraries and sequence TCR repertoires, to increase sequencing depth and limit assay-specific biases. Per donor, leukapheresis produced somewhere between about 0.8 and 9 billion PBMCs. Results the study describes overall, beyond this receptor: Rarefaction of sorted-subset datasets indicated incomplete sequencing despite the large sequencing depth. Pairwise subsampling led to the expectation that sequencing depth would affect the degree of clonotype sharing among donors. Only blood was sampled, and tissue TCR repertoires likely differ from those in blood. Estimated clonotype richness was generally larger for naive than for memory subsets. When a few donors were compared, the shared fraction of clonotypes was around 5.1% for naive CD4, more than 3% for naive CD8, roughly 2.5% for memory CD4, and roughly 0.43% for memory CD8. Compared with non-shared clonotypes, the clonotypes found in all four sorted-subset donors had higher generation probabilities. Because the study included a small number of donors, the genetic and exposure-history diversity represented was limited.

Using the deep immunoSEQ assay, multiplex PCR amplified TCR CDR3 regions from genomic DNA. Extracted genomic DNA from each cell subset was distributed evenly across all wells of several immunoSEQ 96-well plates, and each plate was treated as a replicate. For sorted subsets, 150 to 250 ng genomic DNA, equal to 30,000 or so T cell genomes, was loaded into each replicate PCR. Purified libraries were quantified with a Qubit 3.0 fluorometer, sized on a Bioanalyzer 2100, and re-quantified with the KAPA Library Quantification kit. Each immunoSEQ 96-well plate was sequenced on its own single-read 150-cycle Illumina NextSeq 550 flow cell. The study's own analysis went as follows. Because only junctional sequences without quality scores were contained in the immunoSEQ output, filtering matching that applied to full-length reads could not be performed. To assign V/J genes and CDR3, sequences were annotated using PyIR, a Python wrapper for IgBLAST v1.9, with IMGT germline references. Reads were removed for weak V/J assignments (E-value above 1e-6), missing CDR3, stop codons, out-of-frame junctions, or ambiguous translated residues. V3J clonotypes were defined as sequences sharing an identical inferred V gene, J gene, and CDR3 amino acid sequence. Percentage overlap between repertoires was calculated by dividing the number of shared unique clonotypes by the size of the smaller repertoire. Three approaches were used to assess repertoire richness: RTK rarefaction, the Chao1 estimator, and Recon v2.1 estimates of unobserved clonotypes. Generation probabilities for all TCRbeta clonotypes obtained by the gDNA method from a handful of donors were computed using OLGA. TCRdb provides this immuneACCESS table in a form limited to in-frame rearrangements. Some clones are lacking; in checked studies, under half of them reflect an unresolved V gene, and why the rest are absent is not known. That table supplies the V and J calls and clone size; D and trimming were determined from the DNA. The sample table records about 2 million clones; 85% to 95% of these occur just once. Jointly, the top ten make up 0.1% to 0.15% of the sample.

The donors were healthy, HIV-negative adults who had no recently reported acute infections or vaccinations. Only Caucasian adults living in Nashville, Tennessee, USA were represented among the donors. Magnetic negative selection was used to enrich CD4+ T cells, after which naive cells were positively selected on CD45RA and the negative fraction became the memory subset. Blood was obtained by leukapheresis, after which PBMCs were separated by Ficoll-Histopaque density gradient centrifugation and cryopreserved in liquid nitrogen vapor phase. Analytical flow cytometry was used to check the purity and quantity of every magnetically sorted T cell population. Each sorted fraction had its genomic DNA isolated and then quantified by UV absorbance on a Nanodrop 2000c. The CDR3 goes from the cysteine to the phenylalanine over 13 residues. The DNA shown is the 39-base CDR3, in frame from base 1. From V the trimming removes 4 bases and from J it removes 6 bases, while the gene matches leave 2 bases of the junction unaccounted for. Via the germline V gene (reference sequence), CDR1 is LNHDA and CDR2 SQIVND.

In this chain, TRBV19 is recombined with TRBJ2-7; TRBD1 agrees with 11 junctional bases. The sequence was obtained from a man between 18 and 29 years old in good health. Sequenced: naive CD4+ T cells sorted from blood. The cell subset or site label for this specimen denotes: CD45RA+ positively selected. The CDR3: CASSRTGGTEQYF. The nucleotide sequence is TGTGCCAGTAGTAGGACAGGGGGCACCGAGCAGTACTTC.